The sequence of this T cell receptor beta chain was determined in a study of cytomegalovirus exposure and HLA in healthy donors. About the research overall: Early released data had tens of millions of unique TCRs, all coming from HLA-typed donors.

Findings and caveats of the study: Association with HLA alleles at 0.05 false discovery rate was found for 15,000 or so TCR beta sequences in a later analysis. TCR association rates varied by HLA locus in a later analysis, with DRB1 highest and HLA-C lowest.

Per germline, CDR1 SGHVS and CDR2 FNYEAQ. This CDR3 has 15 amino acids. Trimming cost V 0 bases and J 9 bases, with 12 bases left between them. Concerning this clone: Its antigen remains unidentified.

PCR primers comprised 60 Vbeta and 13 Jbeta primers. Assay used: immunoSEQ multiplex PCR; TCRdb lists only in-frame clones, some missing. The sample has 210,000 or so clones; over 75% are singletons. The genes are TRBV7-6 and TRBJ2-6, with a possible D match to TRBD2 (5 bases). The sample comprised PBMCs. The source of this sequence is a man between 18 and 29 years old in good health and CMV-seronegative. The CDR3 loop is CASSLAASGGNVLTF. CDR3 DNA: TGTGCCAGCAGCTTAGCGGCTTCTGGAGGCAACGTCCTGACTTTC.